This T cell receptor (beta chain) was recovered during a study of cytomegalovirus exposure and HLA in healthy donors (TCRdb year 2017). Study-wide context: An earlier analysis of several hundred of the donors reported roughly 300 Gb of sequence data and approximately 120 million unique TCR beta sequences obtained from about 170 million T cells. An early release covering just under 650 HLA-typed donors comprised around 300 gigabases of sequencing data and some 79 million unique TCR sequences. Among the roughly 400 genotyped donors, 81% belonged to the genetic ancestry cluster associated with self-reported Caucasian donors. The study aimed to test whether signatures of past pathogen exposure could be identified by cataloging public T cell receptors. The study used immunosequencing to profile the T cell repertoires of 666 subjects and linked those repertoires to cytomegalovirus serostatus. A separate validation cohort of some 130 different subjects was used in addition to the roughly 670-subject first cohort. High-throughput TCR immunosequencing, statistical association of individual TCRs with disease status, and machine learning were combined to predict cytomegalovirus infection status. A later analysis re-examined previously published TCR beta repertoires from several hundred donors and added high-resolution HLA genotyping to investigate patterns of TCR occurrence. The later analysis used no new phenotypic data to find candidate immune exposures, relying instead on TCR beta sequences and their occurrence across donors. To decide whether each TCR beta V gene segment behaved as functional or pseudogenic, an earlier analysis of approximately 590 of the donors relied on high-throughput TCR beta sequencing. Donor age, sex, ethnicity and CMV serostatus were collected together with the repertoire data. A later genetic analysis used genome-wide SNP genotypes for about 60% of the 666 donors, treating that subset as a discovery cohort. All discovery cohort repertoires had been generated using a single sequencing platform. HLA typing included class I and class II loci at four-digit resolution. Typing coverage differed by locus: A, B, C, DRB1 and DQB1 were typed in about 629-630 donors, DQA1 in roughly 510, DPA1 in around 580, and DPB1 in approximately 450. Roughly five DR-DQ haplotypes were treated as single units for association and clustering because of strong linkage in the cohort. Across some 400 genotyped donors of the cohort, an average of about 240,000 unique TCR beta nucleotide sequences per donor were sequenced, and roughly 18% of those sequences were non-productive.

CDR3 length: 13 amino acids, cysteine to phenylalanine. Only the CDR3 DNA is retained, 39 bases long and in frame from the first base. V is shortened by 2 bases, J by 7 bases, and the region joining them spans 10 bases. CDR1 and CDR2 were assigned from the germline V gene (reference sequence) as SEHNR and FQNEAQ. Remarks on this clone: Its antigen is still unknown. Base qualities are not provided; no much larger clone lies one nucleotide away.

Summary of the overall study and its limitations: This cohort had only TCR beta chains sequenced, and the lack of alpha or paired-chain data limited which features could be detected. Because counts were too low, 15 to 20 rarely observed V segments, including chromosome 9 orphons, were excluded from the earlier analysis of 587 of the donors. In a later analysis, most CMV-associated TCR beta chains were found to appear HLA-restricted, with HLA associations seemingly driven largely by CMV exposure. A few of the identified cytomegalovirus-associated TCR beta chains were confirmed in vitro to be specific for cytomegalovirus antigens. The only immune exposure information available for the cohort was CMV serostatus. The presence/absence analyses assumed that sequencing depth was roughly uniform across donors, and that assumption may not be true. According to a later genetic analysis, donors in an Asian-associated ancestry cluster had fewer N-insertions in productive TCRs than the roughly 670-donor mean. Because some donors lacked HLA typing at each locus, the association tests relied only on the typed subset. Because the 87-base-pair reads could not distinguish some IMGT-functional V segments, including TRBV6-2 and TRBV6-3, those segments were excluded. A later analysis associated 15,000 to 20,000 TCR beta sequences with specific HLA alleles at a false discovery rate of 0.05. Correlated functional status among segregating V segments might be attributable to linkage disequilibrium, but an unknown experimental factor could not be ruled out. Compared with equally common non-associated chains, HLA-associated TCR beta chains in a later analysis were more clonally expanded and had lower generation probabilities. In a later analysis, TCR association rates were found to vary across HLA loci, with the most associated TCRs seen for DRB1 alleles and the fewest for HLA-C alleles. In the study, about 150 TCR beta chains were listed as associated with cytomegalovirus. The classifier was reported to diagnose cytomegalovirus status with high specificity and sensitivity in both the original cohort and the validation cohort. While some public TCRs were present in many individuals, most TCR sequences turned up only very rarely across donors. Assigning TCR associations to individual alleles was difficult when HLA alleles, especially DR and DQ, strongly co-occurred. A later genetic analysis associated a missense DCLRE1C variant with V-gene and J-gene trimming of TCR beta chains, and an independent cohort replicated the association. It was suggested by the authors that the approach could potentially be generalized to other disease states and immunological phenotypes. Several of the top co-occurrence clusters appeared to be linked to parvovirus B19, influenza, CMV and Epstein-Barr virus, according to a later analysis. Broadly in line with IMGT annotations, most TCR beta V segments showed up in productive rearrangements about 90% or about 30% of the time in an earlier analysis of 450 to 600 of the donors. A further reported finding was that TCR beta sequences accurately predicted the HLA-A and HLA-B alleles for most subjects in the first cohort. A cluster of highly shared sequence variants was judged likely to be a technical artifact of the sequencing pipeline.

Library preparation was by the immunoSEQ multiplex PCR assay. For the multiplex PCR, a mixture combining 60 forward primers for TCR Vbeta segments and 13 reverse primers for TCR Jbeta segments was used. A multiplex PCR assay on genomic DNA amplified the CDR3 region of rearranged TCR beta genes. The amplified TCR beta libraries were sequenced on the Illumina HiSeq System as 87-base-pair reads. Turning to the authors' computational methods: In a later analysis, 80 million or so unique TCR beta chains were counted across the roughly 670 repertoires, and roughly 10 million of these chains were shared by at least two donors. Raw reads were error-corrected and collapsed into unique sequences with a nearest-neighbor algorithm that merged closely related sequences to remove PCR and sequencing errors. Alignment of CDR3 sequences to IMGT reference sequences was used to assign V, D and J gene segments. For a sequence to be retained, at least a six-nucleotide match to both a V gene segment and a J gene segment was required. Rearrangements were called productive when the CDR3 lacked stop codons and stayed in frame with V and J; all others were non-productive. Following IMGT convention, CDR3 was defined as the stretch from the second conserved V-encoded cysteine to the conserved J-encoded phenylalanine. The earlier analysis of roughly 590 of the donors excluded any sequence lacking an unambiguous match to a single V gene segment. An earlier analysis of a few hundred of the donors classified V segments as functional when productive rearrangements were above 56.7% and as segregating when the standard deviation between donors was above 5%. A statistical classification framework was built for diagnosing cytomegalovirus status from the catalog of TCR beta chain sequences. In a later analysis, V and J genes were assigned by comparing TCR nucleotide sequences against IMGT/GENE-DB human TR gene sequences. A later analysis assigned CDR3 sequences and most-parsimonious VDJ recombination scenarios with the TCRdist pipeline. In a later analysis, every TCR beta chain was defined by the combination of its CDR3 amino acid sequence and its V-gene family, and reads without a unique V-gene family were dropped. To address suspected cross-contamination and a sequencing artifact, a later analysis removed 592 highly shared, low-generation-probability nucleotide sequences. For each public chain, a later analysis derived a clonal expansion index from normalized ranks of inferred template counts within each repertoire. A later analysis computed generation probabilities with a VDJ recombination model fitted to out-of-frame rearrangements, and checked the results against IGoR. In a later analysis, hypergeometric tests were used to score TCR-TCR, TCR-HLA and TCR-CMV co-occurrence, with a repertoire-size bias correction applied to TCR pairs. A later analysis estimated false discovery rates by permuting HLA or CMV assignments 20 times. In a later analysis, co-occurring TCRs were grouped using DBSCAN, and TCRdist sequence similarity was added for clustering within HLA-allele-positive subsets. For co-occurrence clustering, repertoires with fewer than 30,000 or more than 120,000 public chains were excluded, along with five repertoires with anomalous nucleotide sharing. TCRdb re-hosts the immuneACCESS table, in-frame sequences only. Its copies lack some clones; in the studies checked, an unresolved V gene accounts for under half of them, and the cause for the rest is not known. V, J and clone size were drawn from that table, and D and trimming were deduced from the DNA. This sample holds approximately 110,000 clones; roughly 70% were observed only once. Approximately 8.4% of the sample is in the top ten clones.

In total, roughly 710 healthy bone marrow donors made up the cohort. At the time of sampling, every cohort member was nominally healthy, though immune exposures that went unrecorded were likely present. The donor tested CMV seronegative and was one of the 352 seronegative cohort members. A peripheral blood sample was provided by each donor, and peripheral blood mononuclear cells were used for TCR beta sequencing. The Qiagen DNeasy Blood Extraction Kit was used to extract genomic DNA from the blood cell samples. The sample taken for sequencing was PBMCs. The chain joins TRBV7-9 to TRBJ2-3; possibly the D gene is TRBD1, per 5 matching bases. The sequence came from a man aged 40-55 years in good health and CMV-seronegative. For the CDR3, the sequence is CASSLIGANTQYF. The nucleotide sequence reads as follows: TGTGCCAGCAGCTTAATAGGGGCGAATACGCAGTATTTT.